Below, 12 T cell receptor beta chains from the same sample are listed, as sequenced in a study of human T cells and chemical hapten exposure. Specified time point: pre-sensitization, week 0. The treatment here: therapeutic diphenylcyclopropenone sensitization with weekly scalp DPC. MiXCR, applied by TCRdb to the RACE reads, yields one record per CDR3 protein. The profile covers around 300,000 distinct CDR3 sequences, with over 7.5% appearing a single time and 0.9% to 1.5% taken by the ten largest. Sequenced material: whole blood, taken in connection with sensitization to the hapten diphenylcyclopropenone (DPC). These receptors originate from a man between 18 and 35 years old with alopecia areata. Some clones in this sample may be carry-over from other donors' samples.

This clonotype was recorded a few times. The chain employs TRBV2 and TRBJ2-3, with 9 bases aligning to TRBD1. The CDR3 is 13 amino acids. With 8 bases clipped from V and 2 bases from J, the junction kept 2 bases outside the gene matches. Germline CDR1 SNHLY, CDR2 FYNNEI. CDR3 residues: CASRDRVTDTQYF. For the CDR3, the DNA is TGTGCCAGCCGGGACAGGGTCACAGATACGCAGTATTTT.

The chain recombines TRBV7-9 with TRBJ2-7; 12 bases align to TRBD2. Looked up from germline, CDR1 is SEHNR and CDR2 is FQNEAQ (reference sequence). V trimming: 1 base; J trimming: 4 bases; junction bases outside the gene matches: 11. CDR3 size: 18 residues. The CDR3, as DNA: TGTGCCAGCAGCTTAGAGGCCACTAGCGGGGGGCGTCAGTACGAGCAGTACTTC. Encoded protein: CASSLEATSGGRQYEQYF.

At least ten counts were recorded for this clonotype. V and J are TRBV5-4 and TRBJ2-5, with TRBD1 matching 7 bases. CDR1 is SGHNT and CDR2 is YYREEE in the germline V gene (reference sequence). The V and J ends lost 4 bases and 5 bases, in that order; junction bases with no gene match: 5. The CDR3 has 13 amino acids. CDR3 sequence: CASSATGLETQYF. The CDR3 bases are TGTGCCAGCAGCGCGACAGGGCTGGAGACCCAGTACTTC.

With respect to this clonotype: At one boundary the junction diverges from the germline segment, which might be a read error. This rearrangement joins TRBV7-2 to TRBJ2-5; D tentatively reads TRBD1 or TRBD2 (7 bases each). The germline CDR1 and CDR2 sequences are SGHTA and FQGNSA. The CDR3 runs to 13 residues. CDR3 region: CASSEQQGRVINF. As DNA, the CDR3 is TGTGCCAGCAGCGAGCAACAGGGGAGGGTAATCAACTTC. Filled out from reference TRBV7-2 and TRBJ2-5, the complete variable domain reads GAGVSQSPSNKVTEKGKDVELRCDPISGHTALYWYRQSLGQGLEFLIYFQGNSAPDKSGLPSDRFSAERTGGSVSTLTIQRTQQEDSAVYLCASSEQQGRVINFGPGTRLLVL.

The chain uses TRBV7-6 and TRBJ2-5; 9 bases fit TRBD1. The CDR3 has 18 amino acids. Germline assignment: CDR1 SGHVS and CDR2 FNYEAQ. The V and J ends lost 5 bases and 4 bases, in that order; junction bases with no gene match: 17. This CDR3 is CASSRLTPGQGFGETQYF. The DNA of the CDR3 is TGTGCCAGCAGCCGACTGACGCCGGGACAGGGATTTGGAGAGACCCAGTACTTC.

The CDR3 sequence is CASSHGSGANVLTF. CDR3 DNA: TGTGCCAGCAGCCACGGTTCTGGGGCCAACGTCCTGACTTTC. This chain links TRBV3-1 with TRBJ2-6; D uncertain. The ends were cut back, 3 bases at V and 1 base at J, with 4 bases in the middle. This CDR3 is built from 14 residues. Germline CDR1 LGHDT, CDR2 YNNKEL (reference sequence).

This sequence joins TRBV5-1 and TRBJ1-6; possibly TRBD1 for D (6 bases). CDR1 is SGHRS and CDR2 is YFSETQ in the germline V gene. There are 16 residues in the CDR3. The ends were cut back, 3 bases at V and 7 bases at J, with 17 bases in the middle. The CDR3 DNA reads TGCGCCAGCAGCTGGGCCGGGGCGGGGACAAATTCACCCCTCCACTTT. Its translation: CASSWAGAGTNSPLHF. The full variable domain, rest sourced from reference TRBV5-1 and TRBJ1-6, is KAGVTQTPRYLIKTRGQQVTLSCSPISGHRSVSWYQQTPGQGLQFLFEYFSETQRNKGNFPGRFSGRQFSNSRSEMNVSTLELGDSALYLCASSWAGAGTNSPLHFGNGTRLTVT.

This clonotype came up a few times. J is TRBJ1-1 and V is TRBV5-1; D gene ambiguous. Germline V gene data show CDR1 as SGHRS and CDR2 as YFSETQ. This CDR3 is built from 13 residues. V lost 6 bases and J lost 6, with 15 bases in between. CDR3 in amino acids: CASTETPDAEAFF. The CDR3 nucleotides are TGCGCCAGCACTGAGACGCCGGACGCTGAAGCTTTCTTT.

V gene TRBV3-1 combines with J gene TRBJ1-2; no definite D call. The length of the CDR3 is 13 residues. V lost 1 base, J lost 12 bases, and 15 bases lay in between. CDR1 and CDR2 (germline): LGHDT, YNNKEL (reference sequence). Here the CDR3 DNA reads TGTGCCAGCAGCCAAGGGCCGAGCCCAAGCCACACCTTC. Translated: CASSQGPSPSHTF.

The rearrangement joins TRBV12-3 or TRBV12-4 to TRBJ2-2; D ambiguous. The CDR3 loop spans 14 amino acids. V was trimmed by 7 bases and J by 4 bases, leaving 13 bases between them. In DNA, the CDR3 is TGTGCCAGCAACCGGAGTCCCCCCACCGGGGAGCTGTTTTTT. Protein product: CASNRSPPTGELFF.

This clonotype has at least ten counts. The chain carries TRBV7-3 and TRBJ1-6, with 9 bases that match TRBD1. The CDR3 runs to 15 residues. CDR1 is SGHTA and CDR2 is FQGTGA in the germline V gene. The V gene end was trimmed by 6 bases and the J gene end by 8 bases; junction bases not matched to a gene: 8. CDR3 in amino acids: CASRKTGGEDSPLHF. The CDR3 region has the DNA TGTGCCAGCAGAAAGACAGGGGGAGAGGATTCACCCCTCCACTTT.

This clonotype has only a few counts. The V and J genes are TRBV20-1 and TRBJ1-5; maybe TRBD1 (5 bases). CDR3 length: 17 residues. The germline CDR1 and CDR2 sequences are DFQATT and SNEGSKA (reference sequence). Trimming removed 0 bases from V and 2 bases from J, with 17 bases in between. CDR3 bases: TGCAGTGCTAGAGATTTGGACAACAACGGGGGCAATCAGCCCCAGCATTTT. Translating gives CSARDLDNNGGNQPQHF.